This TCR beta chain was found in a study of cytomegalovirus exposure and HLA in healthy donors. This clone was found a few times. CDR3 size: 16 residues. The J segment lost 1 base and the V segment lost 0 bases, leaving 5 bases of the junction unmatched. Germline loops: CDR1 SGDLS, CDR2 YYNGEE. The PCR was carried out with 60 Vbeta primers and 13 Jbeta primers. Profiled with immunoSEQ multiplex PCR; TCRdb holds only in-frame clones, not every one. The sample lists about 55,000 clones, about 84% seen once, with less than 1.5% in the top ten. The sequenced material came from PBMCs. V gene TRBV9 combines with J gene TRBJ2-5, with 8 nucleotides matching TRBD2. The sequence was obtained from a female donor in good health and CMV-seronegative. Here the CDR3 DNA reads TGTGCCAGCAGCGTAGGTCTAGCGGGTATCCAAGAGACCCAGTACTTC. This gives the protein CASSVGLAGIQETQYF.